What follows describes a single T cell receptor (beta chain). The missing conserved phenylalanine or tryptophan at the end of this CDR3 makes a read error likely. The data derive from a study of cytomegalovirus exposure and HLA in healthy donors. Germline loops: CDR1 LGHNA, CDR2 YSLEER. The CDR3 has 14 residues. With 5 bases removed from V and 1 base from J, the gap between germline ends came to 11 bases. Primers for the PCR totalled 60 Vbeta and 13 Jbeta. Using immunoSEQ multiplex PCR, the repertoire was profiled, and TCRdb retains in-frame clones only, with some absent. This sample has about 160,000 clones, with 80% found just once.

The receptor's source is a man aged 18-30 years in good health and CMV-seropositive. The chain carries TRBV4-3 and TRBJ1-1, with D possibly matching TRBD1 (6 bases). Source material: PBMCs. CDR3 region: CASSLQGANTEAFS. The CDR3 nucleotides are TGCGCCAGCAGCTTACAGGGTGCGAACACTGAAGCTTTCTCT.